This TCR beta chain was captured by sequencing in a study of blood T cells in healthy people across ages. Study results and limitations: Age brought a roughly linear fall in TCR beta diversity measured per million T cells.

Trimming shortened V by 2 bases and J by 12 bases, and 11 bases separated the two germline ends. Germline lookup yields CDR1 SNHLY and CDR2 FYNNEI. The CDR3 covers 12 residues. Regarding this clonotype: No antigen is known for it.

Combining a sample-barcoded 5' primer with a J-beta primer mix, a second PCR ran for about 7 to 11 cycles. TCRdb re-analysed the 5' RACE reads in MiXCR, keeping a single row per CDR3 protein. The sample has 650,000 or so distinct CDR3 sequences, approximately 52% seen once. The sample consisted of blood. The source is a woman older than 75 in good health. The J gene is TRBJ2-1, the V gene TRBV2; no clear D. CDR3 loop: CASSEKPWGQFF. The CDR3 DNA reads TGTGCCAGCAGTGAAAAGCCGTGGGGGCAGTTCTTC.